This T cell receptor beta chain originates from a study of shared clonotypes between healthy human individuals (dated by TCRdb to the early 2020s). Regarding the complete study: A couple of women and three men aged 18 to 49 years were included in the cohort. For each donor, CD4 naive and CD4 memory were each run on three plates, CD8 naive on two plates, and CD8 memory on one plate. Blood TCR repertoires of five healthy adults were deeply sequenced to estimate repertoire size and the extent of clonotype sharing between individuals. To increase sequencing depth and limit assay-specific biases, TCR repertoire library preparation and sequencing were carried out by different laboratories using diverse techniques. Each donor's leukapheresis produced roughly between roughly 0.85 and 9.5 billion PBMCs. Study-level results and caveats: When a handful of donors were compared, the shared fraction of clonotypes was about 5.5% for naive CD4, 3% to 4% for naive CD8, roughly 2.3% for memory CD4, and 0.4% for memory CD8. Rarefaction of sorted-subset datasets indicated incomplete sequencing despite the large sequencing depth. The small number of donors limited the genetic and exposure-history diversity represented. Compared with non-shared clonotypes, the clonotypes found in all four sorted-subset donors had higher generation probabilities. Naive subsets generally had larger estimated clonotype richness than memory subsets. Only blood was sampled, and tissue TCR repertoires likely differ from those in blood. Pairwise subsampling led to the expectation that sequencing depth would affect the degree of clonotype sharing among donors.

CD8 naive samples were obtained by positive selection for CCR7 among CD45RO-negative cells, yielding a CD45RA+CCR7+ population from which TemRA cells were excluded. Healthy HIV-negative adults with no recently reported acute infections or vaccinations were included as donors. Only Caucasian adults living in Nashville, Tennessee, USA were represented among the donors. Blood was obtained by leukapheresis, after which PBMCs were separated by Ficoll-Histopaque density gradient centrifugation and cryopreserved in liquid nitrogen vapor phase. Purity and quantity of every magnetically sorted T cell population were checked by analytical flow cytometry. Each sorted fraction had its genomic DNA isolated and then quantified by UV absorbance on a Nanodrop 2000c. In the case of this clone: It lacks a known antigen. No base quality values were provided; no much bigger clone lies one nucleotide off.

V is pared back by 0 bases and J by 0 bases, with 6 bases lying between the germline termini. According to the germline V gene (reference sequence), CDR1 reads PRHDT and CDR2 reads FYEKMQ. From the cysteine up to the phenylalanine, the CDR3 has a length of 14 residues. Solely the CDR3 DNA is kept, with 42 bases framed from the first base. TCR CDR3 regions were amplified from genomic DNA by multiplex PCR using the deep immunoSEQ assay. Genomic DNA extracted from each cell subset was distributed evenly over all wells of several immunoSEQ 96-well plates, and each plate served as one replicate. For sorted subsets, each replicate PCR was loaded with approximately 0.2 ug genomic DNA, equivalent to approximately 33,000 T cell genomes. Purified libraries were quantified with a Qubit 3.0 fluorometer, sized on a Bioanalyzer 2100, and re-quantified with the KAPA Library Quantification kit. Every immunoSEQ 96-well plate was sequenced on a dedicated single-read 150-cycle Illumina NextSeq 550 flow cell. The published analysis was carried out like this. The immunoSEQ output contained only junctional sequences without quality scores, so filtering could not match that applied to full-length reads. Sequences were annotated with PyIR, a Python wrapper for IgBLAST v1.9, and V/J genes and CDR3 were assigned using IMGT germline references. Reads with weak V/J assignments (E-value above 1e-6), missing CDR3, stop codons, out-of-frame junctions, or ambiguous translated residues were removed. V3J clonotypes were defined by identical inferred V gene, J gene, and CDR3 amino acid sequence. To compute the percentage overlap between repertoires, the number of shared unique clonotypes was divided by the size of the smaller repertoire. Richness of each repertoire was evaluated using RTK rarefaction, the Chao1 estimator, and Recon v2.1 estimates of unobserved clonotypes. OLGA was used to compute generation probabilities for all TCRbeta clonotypes that the gDNA method yielded from a few donors. TCRdb stores this immuneACCESS table with in-frame sequences only. Part of the clones is absent; in the studies checked, under half of the shortfall reflects unresolved V genes, and no reason is known for the rest. That table furnishes V, J and clone size, whereas the DNA furnished D and trimming. The sample profile shows some 2.1 million clones; approximately 95% of them were found once. 0.9% to 1.3% of the sample comes from the top ten.

This clonotype originated in a man between 18 and 29 years old in good health. Here the chain combines TRBV13 and TRBJ2-7; no D gene call is confident. The specimen was naive CD8+ T cells sorted from blood. Sample cell subset or site, as interpreted from the label and publication: CD45RA+CCR7+. The CDR3 reads CASSLGANSYEQYF. The sequenced DNA is TGTGCCAGCAGCTTAGGGGCCAACTCCTACGAGCAGTACTTC.